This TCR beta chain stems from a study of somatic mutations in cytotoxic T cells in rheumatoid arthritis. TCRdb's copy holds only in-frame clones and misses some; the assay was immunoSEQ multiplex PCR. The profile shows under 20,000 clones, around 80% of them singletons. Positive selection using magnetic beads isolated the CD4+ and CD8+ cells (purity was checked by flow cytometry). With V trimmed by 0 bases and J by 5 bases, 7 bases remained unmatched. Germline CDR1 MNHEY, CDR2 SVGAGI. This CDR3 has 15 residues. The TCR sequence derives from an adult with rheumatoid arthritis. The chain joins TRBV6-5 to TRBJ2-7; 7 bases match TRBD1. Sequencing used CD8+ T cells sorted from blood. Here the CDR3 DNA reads TGTGCCAGCAGTTACTCTAGACAGGGTGGCGACGAGCAGTACTTC. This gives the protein CASSYSRQGGDEQYF.